Detailed here is one T cell receptor beta chain. Its antigen is not identified. This sample was taken from a study of T cells in localized non-small cell lung cancer. Regarding the study as a whole: Uninvolved adjacent lung, not tumor, had the highest T cell clonality.

Repertoires were generated with immunoSEQ multiplex PCR, while TCRdb's copy carries only in-frame clones and drops some. The sample includes roughly 35,000 clones, under 95% of them seen just once. Trimming cost V 2 bases and J 7 bases; bases outside gene matches: 5. Germline V gene lookup returns CDR1 SGHTA and CDR2 FQGNSA. The CDR3 is 15 residues long. The chain is built from TRBV7-2 and TRBJ2-1; the match to TRBD2 covers 10 bases. The source is a female donor older than 55 with stage II lung adenocarcinoma. Material: peripheral blood mononuclear cells, obtained before any cancer treatment. CDR3 protein: CASSLRGLAVNEQFF. Here the CDR3 DNA reads TGTGCCAGCAGCTTAAGAGGACTAGCGGTAAATGAGCAGTTCTTC.